This T cell receptor (beta chain) was identified in a study of early T cells in non-severe SARS-CoV-2 infection. Study-level background: The input, bulk RNA from unsorted whole blood, was sequenced, and chains were unpaired.

The CDR3 runs 16 residues. The V segment lost 7 bases and the J segment 2 bases; nucleotides outside the gene matches: 10. MiXCR, applied by TCRdb to the 5' RACE reads, yields one record per CDR3 protein. The data show 60,000 to 75,000 distinct CDR3 sequences, 3.5% to 6% seen once. Ten or more counts support this clonotype. This sequence joins TRBV12-3 or TRBV12-4 and TRBJ1-5; 8 bases match TRBD1. This clonotype was obtained from an adult who was a healthcare worker with PCR-confirmed SARS-CoV-2 infection or an uninfected control (not recorded which). The donor label of this sample is uncertain. Sequences were derived from whole blood, sampled at baseline. CDR3 region: CASTPPGQGGNQPQHF. The CDR3 DNA is TGTGCCAGCACCCCACCCGGACAGGGAGGCAATCAGCCCCAGCATTTT.